This entry lists 9 T cell receptor beta chains sequenced from one sample in a study of identical twins. MiXCR, applied by TCRdb to the 5' RACE reads, yields one record per CDR3 protein. Of 300,000 to 400,000 distinct CDR3 sequences in the sample, about 12% were seen once. In addition, the sample was reused for a study of yellow fever vaccine responses in identical twins.

The material sequenced was CD8+ T cells sorted from blood. The receptors originated from a woman in her late teens or twenties in good health.

The V and J genes are TRBV20-1 and TRBJ2-1, with 9 bases matching TRBD2. This CDR3 has 15 residues. Unmatched junction bases numbered 9, after V lost 3 bases and J lost 6 bases. Germline assignment: CDR1 DFQATT and CDR2 SNEGSKA (reference sequence). CDR3 DNA sequence: TGCAGTGCTAGGGAGAATAGCGGGAGCGTCAATGAGCAGTTCTTC. It encodes CSARENSGSVNEQFF.

The V and J genes are TRBV5-8 and TRBJ1-2; no definite D call. The ends were cut back, 6 bases at V and 8 bases at J, with 8 bases in the middle. Germline V CDR1 and CDR2: SGHTS, YDEGEE. This CDR3 is built from 10 residues. DNA of the CDR3: TGTGCCAGCAAGGAGGTCGGCTACACCTTC. It specifies CASKEVGYTF.

CDR3 nucleotides: TGTGCCAGCAGCCCCTCTAGAAATGAGCAGTTCTTC. This translates into CASSPSRNEQFF. The chain couples TRBV7-9 to TRBJ2-1; no firm D call. The germline V gene encodes CDR1 SEHNR and CDR2 FQNEAQ (reference sequence). The CDR3 totals 12 residues. Between the trimmed V and J ends, which lost 5 bases and 7 bases, there was a span of 9 bases.

This clonotype was recorded a few times. V and J are TRBV5-1 and TRBJ2-7, with 8 bases matching TRBD1. CDR1 is SGHRS and CDR2 is YFSETQ in the germline V gene. V shed 2 bases and J 0 bases; nucleotides not matched to a gene: 7. CDR3 length: 16 residues. The CDR3 nucleotides are TGCGCCAGCAGCTTCACGACCGGGACAGGCTCCTACGAGCAGTACTTC. It encodes CASSFTTGTGSYEQYF.

This clonotype was counted only a few times. The gene calls are TRBV5-5 and TRBJ2-2; D gene ambiguous. The CDR3 spans 15 residues. The germline V and J ends were trimmed by 2 bases and 3 bases, with 11 bases remaining between them. Germline CDR1 is SGHKS and CDR2 is YYEKEE (reference sequence). In DNA, the CDR3 is TGTGCCAGCAGCTTTTTAGGGTTCGACACCGGGGAGCTGTTTTTT. Translation gives CASSFLGFDTGELFF. The entire variable domain, with the rest obtained from reference TRBV5-5 and TRBJ2-2, is as follows: DAGVTQSPTHLIKTRGQQVTLRCSPISGHKSVSWYQQVLGQGPQFIFQYYEKEERGRGNFPDRFSARQFPNYSSELNVNALLLGDSALYLCASSFLGFDTGELFFGEGSRLTVL.

This clonotype appeared many times. CDR3 loop: CASSVVGPTYNEQFF. The CDR3, as DNA: TGTGCCAGCAGTGTTGTGGGACCCACCTACAATGAGCAGTTCTTC. V and J are TRBV25-1 and TRBJ2-1; D may be TRBD1 or TRBD2 (5 bases each). V lost 4 bases to trimming and J lost 2 bases, with 12 bases between them. This CDR3 spans 15 amino acids. Per the germline V gene, CDR1 is MGHDK and CDR2 is SYGVNS.

The sample holds a few counts of this clonotype. Relative to the germline gene, one junction end is altered; a read error may explain this. The chain links TRBV2 to TRBJ1-1; weak D call: TRBD1 (6 bases). Germline V gene sequence: CDR1 SNHLY, CDR2 FYNNEI. CDR3 length equals 14 residues. This CDR3 reads CASNEGGQDTEAFF. CDR3 DNA: TGTGCCAGCAATGAAGGGGGTCAGGACACTGAAGCTTTCTTT.

This clonotype has ten or more counts. The chain has TRBV5-1 and TRBJ2-2; 10 bases agree with TRBD2. The V segment lost 4 bases and the J segment 3 bases; nucleotides outside the gene matches: 6. The CDR3 has 16 residues. CDR1 is SGHRS and CDR2 is YFSETQ in the germline V gene. The CDR3, as DNA: TGCGCCAGCAGCCACCTAGCGGGAGTGGACACCGGGGAGCTGTTTTTT. It yields the protein CASSHLAGVDTGELFF. Variable domain in full (rest from reference TRBV5-1 and TRBJ2-2): KAGVTQTPRYLIKTRGQQVTLSCSPISGHRSVSWYQQTPGQGLQFLFEYFSETQRNKGNFPGRFSGRQFSNSRSEMNVSTLELGDSALYLCASSHLAGVDTGELFFGEGSRLTVL.

The J gene is TRBJ2-1, the V gene TRBV9, with no clear D. V shed 0 bases and J shed 4 bases, with 8 bases lying between them. This CDR3 is 14 amino acids long. CDR1 is SGDLS and CDR2 is YYNGEE in the germline V gene. The CDR3 region has the DNA TGTGCCAGCAGCGTAGTACAGAAATACAATGAGCAGTTCTTC. This codes for CASSVVQKYNEQFF.